This entry features one T cell receptor (beta chain) sequence. Generated by immunoSEQ multiplex PCR, the TCRdb table keeps only in-frame clones and is missing some. The profile shows roughly 1,600,000 clones, 98% of them singletons. The data were obtained in a study of shared clonotypes between healthy human individuals. The receptor comes from a man aged 30-40 years in good health. The sequencing sample was made of naive CD4+ T cells sorted from blood. The subset denotes: CD45RA+ positively selected.

The CDR3: CASSPTAYNQPQHF. The DNA of the CDR3 is TGTGCCAGCTCACCTACCGCATACAATCAGCCCCAGCATTTT. This chain uses TRBV18 with TRBJ1-5; D is ambiguous. This CDR3 contains 14 residues. Germline V lookup: CDR1 KGHSH, CDR2 LQKENI. Trimming took off 3 bases at V and 3 bases at J, with 9 bases between the two ends. The full variable domain, its missing parts supplied by reference TRBV18 and TRBJ1-5, is NAGVMQNPRHLVRRRGQEARLRCSPMKGHSHVYWYRQLPEEGLKFMVYLQKENIIDESGMPKERFSAEFPKEGPSILRIQQVVRGDSAAYFCASSPTAYNQPQHFGDGTRLSIL.